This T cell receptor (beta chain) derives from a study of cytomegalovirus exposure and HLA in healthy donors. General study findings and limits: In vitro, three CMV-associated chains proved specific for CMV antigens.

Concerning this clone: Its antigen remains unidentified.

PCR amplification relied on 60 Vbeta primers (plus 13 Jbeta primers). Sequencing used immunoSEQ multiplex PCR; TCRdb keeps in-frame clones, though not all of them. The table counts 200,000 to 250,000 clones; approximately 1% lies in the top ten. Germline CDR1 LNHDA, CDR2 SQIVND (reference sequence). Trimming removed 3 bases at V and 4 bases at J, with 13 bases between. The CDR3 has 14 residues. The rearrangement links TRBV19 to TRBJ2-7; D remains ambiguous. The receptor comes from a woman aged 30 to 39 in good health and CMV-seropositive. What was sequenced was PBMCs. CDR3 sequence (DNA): TGTGCCAGTAGTATGGGCCCGCCCCTATACGAGCAGTACTTC. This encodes CASSMGPPLYEQYF.